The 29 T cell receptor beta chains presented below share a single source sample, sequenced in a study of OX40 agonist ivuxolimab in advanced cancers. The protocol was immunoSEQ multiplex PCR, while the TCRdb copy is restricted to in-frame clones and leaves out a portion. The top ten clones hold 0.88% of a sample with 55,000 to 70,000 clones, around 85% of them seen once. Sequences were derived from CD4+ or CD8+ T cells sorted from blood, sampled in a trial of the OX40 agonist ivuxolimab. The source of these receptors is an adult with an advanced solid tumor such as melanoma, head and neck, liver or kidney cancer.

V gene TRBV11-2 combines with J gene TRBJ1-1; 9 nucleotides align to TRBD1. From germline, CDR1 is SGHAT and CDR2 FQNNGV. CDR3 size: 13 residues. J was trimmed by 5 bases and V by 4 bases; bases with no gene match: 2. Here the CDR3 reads CASSSDRGTEAFF. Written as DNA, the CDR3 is TGTGCCAGCAGCTCGGACAGGGGAACTGAAGCTTTCTTT.

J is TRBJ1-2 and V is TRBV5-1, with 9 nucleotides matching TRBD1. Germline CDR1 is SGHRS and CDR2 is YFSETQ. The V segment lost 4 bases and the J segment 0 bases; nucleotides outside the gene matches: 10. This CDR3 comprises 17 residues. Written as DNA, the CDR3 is TGCGCCAGCAGCCACCCGACAGGGGGGCAGTCTAACTATGGCTACACCTTC. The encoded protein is CASSHPTGGQSNYGYTF.

The DNA for the CDR3 is TGTGCCAGCAGGGGGGGAGGACTAGCGGGAGGAAGGGGCACAGATACGCAGTATTTT. Its protein is CASRGGGLAGGRGTDTQYF. The V gene is TRBV2, the J gene TRBJ2-3; 14 bases are shared with TRBD2. V was pared by 6 bases and J by 1 base, with 12 bases of the junction left unmatched. The CDR3 is 19 amino acids. Germline assignment: CDR1 SNHLY and CDR2 FYNNEI.

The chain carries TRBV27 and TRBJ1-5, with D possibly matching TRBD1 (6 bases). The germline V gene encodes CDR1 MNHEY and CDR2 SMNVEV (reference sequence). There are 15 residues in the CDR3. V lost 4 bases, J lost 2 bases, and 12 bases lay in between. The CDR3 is CASSYRAGGNQPQHF. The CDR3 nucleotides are TGTGCCAGCAGTTATAGGGCAGGGGGCAATCAGCCCCAGCATTTT.

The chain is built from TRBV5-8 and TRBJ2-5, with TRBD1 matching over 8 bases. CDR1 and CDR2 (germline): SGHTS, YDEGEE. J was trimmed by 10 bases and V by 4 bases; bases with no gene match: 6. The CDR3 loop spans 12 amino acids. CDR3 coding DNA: TGTGCCAGCAGCCAAAACAGGGGGGACCAGTACTTC. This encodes CASSQNRGDQYF.

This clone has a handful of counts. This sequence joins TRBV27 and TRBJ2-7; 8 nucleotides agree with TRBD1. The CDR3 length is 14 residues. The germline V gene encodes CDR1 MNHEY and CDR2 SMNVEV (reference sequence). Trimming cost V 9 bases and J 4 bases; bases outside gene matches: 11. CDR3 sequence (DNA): TGTGCCAGAAACCCGGGACAGGTTGAATACGAGCAGTACTTC. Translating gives CARNPGQVEYEQYF.

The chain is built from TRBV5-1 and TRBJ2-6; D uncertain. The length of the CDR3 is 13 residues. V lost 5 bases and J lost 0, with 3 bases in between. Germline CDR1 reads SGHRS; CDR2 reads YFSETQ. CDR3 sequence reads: CASRDSGANVLTF. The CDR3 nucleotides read TGCGCCAGCAGAGACTCTGGGGCCAACGTCCTGACTTTC.

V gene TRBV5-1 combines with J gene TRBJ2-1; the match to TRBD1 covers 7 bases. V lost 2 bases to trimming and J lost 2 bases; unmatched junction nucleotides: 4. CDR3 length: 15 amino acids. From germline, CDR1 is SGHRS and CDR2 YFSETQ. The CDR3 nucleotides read TGCGCCAGCAGCTTTTCGGGACAGACCTACAATGAGCAGTTCTTC. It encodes CASSFSGQTYNEQFF.

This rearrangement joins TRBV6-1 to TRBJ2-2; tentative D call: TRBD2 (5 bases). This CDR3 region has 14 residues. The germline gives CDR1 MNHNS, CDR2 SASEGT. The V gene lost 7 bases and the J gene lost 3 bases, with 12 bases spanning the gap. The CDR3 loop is CASKTGTDTGELFF. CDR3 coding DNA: TGTGCCAGCAAGACGGGAACGGACACCGGGGAGCTGTTTTTT.

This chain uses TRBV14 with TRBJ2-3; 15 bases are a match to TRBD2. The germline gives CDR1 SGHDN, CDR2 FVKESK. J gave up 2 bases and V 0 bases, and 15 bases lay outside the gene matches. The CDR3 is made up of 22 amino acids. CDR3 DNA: TGTGCCAGCAGCCAAGACCGCCTTGGGCCGGGACTAGCGGGAGGAGACACAGATACGCAGTATTTT. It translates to CASSQDRLGPGLAGGDTDTQYF.

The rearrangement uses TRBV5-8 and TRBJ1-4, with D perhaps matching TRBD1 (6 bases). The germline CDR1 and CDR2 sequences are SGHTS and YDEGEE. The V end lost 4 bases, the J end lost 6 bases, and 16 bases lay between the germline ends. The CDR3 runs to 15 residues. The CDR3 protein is CASSQAAAGDEKLFF. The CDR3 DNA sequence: TGTGCCAGCAGCCAAGCTGCGGCAGGGGATGAAAAACTGTTTTTT.

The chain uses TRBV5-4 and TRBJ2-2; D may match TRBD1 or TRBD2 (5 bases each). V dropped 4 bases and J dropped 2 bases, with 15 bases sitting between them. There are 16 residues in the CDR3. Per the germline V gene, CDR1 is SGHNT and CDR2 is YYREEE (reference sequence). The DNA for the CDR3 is TGTGCCAGCAGCCCCTATATCCGGGGCAACACCGGGGAGCTGTTTTTT. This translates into CASSPYIRGNTGELFF.

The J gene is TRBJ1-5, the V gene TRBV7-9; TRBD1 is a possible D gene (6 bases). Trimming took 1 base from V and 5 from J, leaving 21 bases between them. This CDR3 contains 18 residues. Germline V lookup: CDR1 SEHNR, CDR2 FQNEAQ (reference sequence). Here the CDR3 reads CASSLGFRGPALDQPQHF. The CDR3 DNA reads TGTGCCAGCAGCTTAGGGTTCAGGGGCCCGGCCCTCGATCAGCCCCAGCATTTT.

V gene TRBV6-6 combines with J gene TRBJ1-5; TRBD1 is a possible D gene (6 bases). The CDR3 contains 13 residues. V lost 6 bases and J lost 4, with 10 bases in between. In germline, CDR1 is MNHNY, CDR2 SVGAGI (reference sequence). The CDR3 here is CASSQGLNQPQHF. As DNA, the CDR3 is TGTGCCAGCAGCCAGGGGCTAAATCAGCCCCAGCATTTT.

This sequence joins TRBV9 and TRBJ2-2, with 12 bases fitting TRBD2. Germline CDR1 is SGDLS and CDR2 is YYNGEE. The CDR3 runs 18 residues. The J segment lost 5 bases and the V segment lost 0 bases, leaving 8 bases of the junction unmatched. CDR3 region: CASSVAASGRALTGELFF. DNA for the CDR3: TGTGCCAGCAGCGTAGCCGCTAGCGGGAGGGCCCTAACCGGGGAGCTGTTTTTT.

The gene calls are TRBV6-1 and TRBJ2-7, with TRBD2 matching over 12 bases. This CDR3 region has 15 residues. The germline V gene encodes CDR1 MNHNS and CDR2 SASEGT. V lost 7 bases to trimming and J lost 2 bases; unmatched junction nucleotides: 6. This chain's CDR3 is CASTSTSGGTYEQYF. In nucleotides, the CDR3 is TGTGCCAGCACCTCAACTAGCGGGGGGACCTACGAGCAGTACTTC.

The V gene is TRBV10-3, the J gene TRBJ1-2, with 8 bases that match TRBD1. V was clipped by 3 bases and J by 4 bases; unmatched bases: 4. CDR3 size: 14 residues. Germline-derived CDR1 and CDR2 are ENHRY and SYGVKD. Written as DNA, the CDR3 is TGTGCCATCAGTGACAGACAGGGGACCTATGGCTACACCTTC. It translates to CAISDRQGTYGYTF.

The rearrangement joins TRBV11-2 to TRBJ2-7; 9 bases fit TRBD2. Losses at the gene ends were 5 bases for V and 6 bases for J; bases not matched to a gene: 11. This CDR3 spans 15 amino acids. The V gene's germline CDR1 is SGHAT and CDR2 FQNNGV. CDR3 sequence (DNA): TGTGCCAGCAGCGTCCTAGGGCGGGGGGGCGGCGAGCAGTACTTC. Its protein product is CASSVLGRGGGEQYF.

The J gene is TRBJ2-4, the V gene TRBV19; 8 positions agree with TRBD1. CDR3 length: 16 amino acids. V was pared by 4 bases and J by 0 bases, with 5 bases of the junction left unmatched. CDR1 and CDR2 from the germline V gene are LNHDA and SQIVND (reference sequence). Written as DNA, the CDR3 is TGTGCCAGTAGTAGACAGGGGCCCATAGCCAAAAACATTCAGTACTTC. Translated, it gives CASSRQGPIAKNIQYF.

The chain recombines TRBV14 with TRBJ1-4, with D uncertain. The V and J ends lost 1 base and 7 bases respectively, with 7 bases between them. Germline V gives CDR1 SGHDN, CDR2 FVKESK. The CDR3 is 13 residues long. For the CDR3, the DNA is TGTGCCAGCAGCCAAGGGGAATCTGAAAAACTGTTTTTT. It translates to CASSQGESEKLFF.

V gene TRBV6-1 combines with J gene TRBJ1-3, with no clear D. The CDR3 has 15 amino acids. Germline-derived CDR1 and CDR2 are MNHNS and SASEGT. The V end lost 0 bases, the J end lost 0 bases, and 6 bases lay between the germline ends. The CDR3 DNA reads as TGTGCCAGCAGTGAAGCGCTGGTCTCTGGAAACACCATATATTTT. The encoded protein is CASSEALVSGNTIYF.

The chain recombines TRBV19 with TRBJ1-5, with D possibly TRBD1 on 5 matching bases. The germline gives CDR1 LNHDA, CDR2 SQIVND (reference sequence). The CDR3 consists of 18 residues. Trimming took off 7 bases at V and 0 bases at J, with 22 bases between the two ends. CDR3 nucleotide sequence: TGTGCCAGTATGAAGTCTGTGAACAGGCGACTTAGCAATCAGCCCCAGCATTTT. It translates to CASMKSVNRRLSNQPQHF. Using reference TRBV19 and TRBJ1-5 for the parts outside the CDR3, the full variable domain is DGGITQSPKYLFRKEGQNVTLSCEQNLNHDAMYWYRQDPGQGLRLIYYSQIVNDFQKGDIAEGYSVSREKKESFPLTVTSAQKNPTAFYLCASMKSVNRRLSNQPQHFGDGTRLSIL.

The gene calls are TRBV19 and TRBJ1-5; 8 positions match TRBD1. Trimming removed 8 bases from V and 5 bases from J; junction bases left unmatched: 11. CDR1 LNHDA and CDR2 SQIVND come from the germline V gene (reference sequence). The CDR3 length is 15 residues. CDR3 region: CASSSPQGADQPQHF. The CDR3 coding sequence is TGTGCCAGTTCTTCCCCGCAGGGGGCCGATCAGCCCCAGCATTTT.

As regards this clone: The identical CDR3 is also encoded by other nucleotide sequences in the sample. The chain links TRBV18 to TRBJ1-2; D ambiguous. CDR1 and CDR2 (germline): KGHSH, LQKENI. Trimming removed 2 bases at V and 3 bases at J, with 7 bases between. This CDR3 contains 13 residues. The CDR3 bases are TGTGCCAGCTCACCAGGGGTTGACTATGGCTACACCTTC. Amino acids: CASSPGVDYGYTF. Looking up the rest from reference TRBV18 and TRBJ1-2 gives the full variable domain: NAGVMQNPRHLVRRRGQEARLRCSPMKGHSHVYWYRQLPEEGLKFMVYLQKENIIDESGMPKERFSAEFPKEGPSILRIQQVVRGDSAAYFCASSPGVDYGYTFGSGTRLTVV.

CDR3 loop: CASSMDRPFSGNTIYF. CDR3 DNA: TGTGCCAGTAGTATGGACAGACCTTTCTCTGGAAACACCATATATTTT. The chain combines TRBV19 with TRBJ1-3, with D tentatively TRBD1 (6 bases). With 3 bases removed from V and 0 bases from J, the gap between germline ends came to 12 bases. Germline V CDR1 and CDR2: LNHDA, SQIVND (reference sequence). The CDR3 extends over 16 amino acids.

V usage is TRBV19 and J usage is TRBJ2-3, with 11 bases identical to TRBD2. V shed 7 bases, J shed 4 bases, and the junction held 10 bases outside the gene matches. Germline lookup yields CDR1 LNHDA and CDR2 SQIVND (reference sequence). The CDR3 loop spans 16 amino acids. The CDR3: CASTPFDSGGADTQYF. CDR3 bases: TGTGCCAGTACCCCGTTTGATAGCGGGGGGGCAGATACGCAGTATTTT. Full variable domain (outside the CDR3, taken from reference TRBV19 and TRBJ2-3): DGGITQSPKYLFRKEGQNVTLSCEQNLNHDAMYWYRQDPGQGLRLIYYSQIVNDFQKGDIAEGYSVSREKKESFPLTVTSAQKNPTAFYLCASTPFDSGGADTQYFGPGTRLTVL.

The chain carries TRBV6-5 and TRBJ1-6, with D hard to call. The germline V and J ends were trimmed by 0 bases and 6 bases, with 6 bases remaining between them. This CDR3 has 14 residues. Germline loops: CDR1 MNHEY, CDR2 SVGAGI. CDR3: CASSYSTGNSPLHF. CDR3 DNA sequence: TGTGCCAGCAGTTACTCCACTGGTAATTCACCCCTCCACTTT.

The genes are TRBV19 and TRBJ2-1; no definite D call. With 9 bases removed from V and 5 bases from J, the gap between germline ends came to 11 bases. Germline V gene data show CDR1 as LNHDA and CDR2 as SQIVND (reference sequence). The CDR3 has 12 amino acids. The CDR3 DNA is TGTGCCAGAGGGCGCTTCAACAATGAGCAGTTCTTC. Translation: CARGRFNNEQFF.

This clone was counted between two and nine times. The CDR3 DNA reads as TGTGCCAGCAGCTCCGGACAGAAAAACATTCAGTACTTC. It translates to CASSSGQKNIQYF. The chain joins TRBV7-3 to TRBJ2-4; perhaps TRBD1 as D (6 bases). Germline V gene data show CDR1 as SGHTA and CDR2 as FQGTGA. The CDR3 is made up of 13 amino acids. V was cut by 4 bases and J by 4 bases, with 8 bases left in between.